The clone carrying this T cell receptor delta chain was detected only a few times. Its antigen remains unknown. The protein that TCRdb holds for this DNA derives from a much larger clone and differs from the translated DNA at residue 6, which likely indicates a read error; the protein shown here is translated from the DNA. This entry belongs to a study of γδ T cells in repeated Plasmodium falciparum infection. Study findings and constraints: Over time and infection, Vgamma9/Vdelta2+ repertoires remained highly stable and polyclonal.

Flow sorting of PBMC yielded separate Vgamma9/Vdelta2+ and Vdelta2-negative gammadelta T cell populations for bulk repertoire analysis. The CDR3 runs 21 residues. Germline V gene sequence: CDR1 TSWWSYY, CDR2 QGS. Trimming cost V 1 base and J 0 bases; bases outside gene matches: 17. TCRdb redid clone calling on the multiplex PCR reads using CATT. The sample consists of tens of thousands of delta-chain clones, approximately 1.7% of them appearing once. The TCR was taken from a pool of human donors (malaria-infected and uninfected, not separated). The sample taken for sequencing was gamma-delta T cells from blood. V gene TRDV1 combines with J gene TRDJ1, with TRDD3 matching over 10 bases. In the absence of a J gene in TCRdb, the DNA was matched to germline to assign it here. As DNA, the CDR3 is TGTGCTCTTGGGGAACGATCCGGGTACTGGGGGATCTCCTCTGACACCGATAAACTCATCTTT. Encoded protein: CALGERSGYWGISSDTDKLIF.